What follows are 21 T cell receptor beta chains derived from one specimen sequenced in a study of blood T cells in healthy people across ages. Primers used in a second PCR of roughly 6 to 12 cycles were a sample-barcoded 5' primer and a J-beta primer mix. A single record per CDR3 protein comes from TCRdb applying MiXCR to the 5' RACE reads. The table records some 1,000,000 distinct CDR3 sequences, around 25% of them present only once. The data also belong to a second study, concerning T cells of mothers and their children.

The sequenced sample was blood. These receptors originate from a girl aged 2 to 10 in good health.

This clonotype was seen only a few times. The chain links TRBV7-9 to TRBJ1-5; possibly TRBD1 for D (6 bases). This CDR3 comprises 14 residues. V was trimmed by 5 bases and J by 4 bases, leaving 12 bases between them. The germline gives CDR1 SEHNR, CDR2 FQNEAQ (reference sequence). The CDR3 reads CASSPAGANQPQHF. For the CDR3, the DNA is TGTGCCAGCAGCCCTGCAGGGGCAAATCAGCCCCAGCATTTT.

This sequence joins TRBV29-1 and TRBJ2-1; a possible D gene is TRBD2 (6 bases). CDR1 and CDR2 (germline): SQVTM, ANQGSEA. CDR3 length: 14 residues. Between the trimmed V and J ends, which lost 1 base and 3 bases, there was a span of 10 bases. This CDR3 reads CSVEGLADYNEQFF. The CDR3 DNA is TGCAGCGTTGAAGGGTTAGCGGACTACAATGAGCAGTTCTTC.

The V and J genes are TRBV29-1 and TRBJ2-1; 9 bases line up with TRBD1. The CDR3 loop spans 14 amino acids. CDR1 is SQVTM and CDR2 is ANQGSEA in the germline V gene. The V segment lost 4 bases and the J segment 7 bases; nucleotides outside the gene matches: 8. CDR3 in amino acids: CSVGKGQGENEQFF. DNA for the CDR3: TGCAGCGTTGGGAAGGGACAGGGAGAGAATGAGCAGTTCTTC.

A few counts support this clonotype. V is TRBV9 and J is TRBJ1-1; 7 bases map to TRBD1. Trimming took 0 bases from V and 4 from J; bases not matched to a gene: 9. CDR1 and CDR2 from the germline V gene are SGDLS and YYNGEE. The CDR3 extends over 16 amino acids. CDR3 nucleotide sequence: TGTGCCAGCAGCGTAGGACCAGGGGGAAGGAGCACTGAAGCTTTCTTT. This codes for CASSVGPGGRSTEAFF.

This clonotype turned up a few times. The genes are TRBV29-1 and TRBJ2-1; TRBD1 matches at 7 bases. Germline assignment: CDR1 SQVTM and CDR2 ANQGSEA. V was pared by 7 bases and J by 9 bases, with 15 bases of the junction left unmatched. The CDR3 contains 14 residues. The DNA of the CDR3 is TGCAGCGCCAAAAGGGGGCAGGGTGCGGGTGAGCAGTTCTTC. Protein: CSAKRGQGAGEQFF.

The chain carries TRBV28 and TRBJ2-1, with a possible D match to TRBD1 (5 bases). Germline V lookup: CDR1 MDHEN, CDR2 SYDVKM. The CDR3 is 13 residues long. The ends were cut back, 6 bases at V and 2 bases at J, with 8 bases in the middle. This chain's CDR3 is CASSRETYNEQFF. In DNA form, the CDR3 reads TGTGCCAGCAGCAGGGAAACCTACAATGAGCAGTTCTTC.

The CDR3 region is CASSLDWDRGVVTEAFF. CDR3 sequence (DNA): TGTGCCAGCAGCTTAGACTGGGACAGGGGGGTCGTAACTGAAGCTTTCTTT. This sequence joins TRBV11-2 and TRBJ1-1; 11 nucleotides match TRBD1. The CDR3 loop spans 17 amino acids. V lost 0 bases, J lost 5 bases, and 8 bases stayed unmatched. From germline, CDR1 is SGHAT and CDR2 FQNNGV.

This clonotype was detected once. The chain combines TRBV27 with TRBJ1-1, with a tentative D call TRBD1 (5 bases). CDR3 length: 13 residues. From germline, CDR1 is MNHEY and CDR2 SMNVEV (reference sequence). The V end lost 3 bases, the J end lost 5 bases, and 10 bases lay between the germline ends. The CDR3 loop reads CASSFGAWTEAFF. In DNA, the CDR3 is TGTGCCAGCAGTTTCGGGGCCTGGACTGAAGCTTTCTTT.

The rearrangement links TRBV28 to TRBJ1-2, with a tentative D call TRBD1 (6 bases). The V gene lost 5 bases and the J gene lost 3 bases, with 16 bases spanning the gap. Germline V CDR1 and CDR2: MDHEN, SYDVKM. CDR3 size: 15 residues. The CDR3 spells CASSTGNRVHYGYTF. The CDR3 DNA is TGTGCCAGCAGTACGGGTAACAGGGTCCACTATGGCTACACCTTC.

The chain joins TRBV2 to TRBJ2-4, with 10 bases lining up with TRBD2. CDR3 size: 16 residues. Unmatched junction bases numbered 11, after V lost 3 bases and J lost 9 bases. CDR1 SNHLY and CDR2 FYNNEI come from the germline V gene. The CDR3 loop is CASSEETSGIYGIQYF. In DNA form, the CDR3 reads TGTGCCAGCAGTGAGGAAACTAGCGGGATTTATGGCATTCAGTACTTC.

This clonotype was observed a handful of times. This chain links TRBV27 with TRBJ2-2; D perhaps matches TRBD2 (6 bases). V lost 5 bases and J lost 6, with 13 bases in between. CDR3 length: 14 amino acids. Per the germline V gene, CDR1 is MNHEY and CDR2 is SMNVEV (reference sequence). CDR3 in DNA: TGTGCCAGCAGTCTCCTCCTAGCGTCCGGGGAGCTGTTTTTT. It specifies CASSLLLASGELFF.

This clonotype has a handful of counts. This chain joins TRBV6-5 and TRBJ1-5, with D possibly being TRBD1 (6 bases). With 6 bases removed from V and 3 bases from J, the gap between germline ends came to 12 bases. Germline lookup yields CDR1 MNHEY and CDR2 SVGAGI. The CDR3 has 14 residues. As DNA, the CDR3 is TGTGCCAGCAGCCCCTGGGACAACAATCAGCCCCAGCATTTT. It is translated as CASSPWDNNQPQHF.

The genes are TRBV5-1 and TRBJ2-3, with D possibly being TRBD1 (6 bases). V lost 3 bases and J lost 2, with 10 bases in between. Germline V gene data show CDR1 as SGHRS and CDR2 as YFSETQ. The CDR3 extends over 14 amino acids. CDR3 nucleotide sequence: TGCGCCAGCAGCTATACAGGGATCACAGATACGCAGTATTTT. Translated, it gives CASSYTGITDTQYF.

The J gene is TRBJ2-5, the V gene TRBV6-6; D is perhaps TRBD2 (6 bases). Germline loops: CDR1 MNHNY, CDR2 SVGAGI (reference sequence). The CDR3 loop spans 13 amino acids. V lost 6 bases to trimming and J lost 11 bases, with 19 bases between them. The CDR3 reads CASRGLYSLPQYF. The CDR3, as DNA: TGTGCCAGCAGGGGACTTTACAGTCTCCCTCAGTACTTC.

This clonotype was counted once. This chain links TRBV20-1 with TRBJ2-5; D is possibly TRBD2 (5 bases). This CDR3 has 11 residues. Deletions cut 7 bases from V and 5 bases from J, with 11 bases between. Germline V gives CDR1 DFQATT, CDR2 SNEGSKA (reference sequence). The CDR3 protein is CSGRGSETQYF. Written as DNA, the CDR3 is TGCAGTGGCCGGGGATCGGAGACCCAGTACTTC.

This clonotype was detected ten times or more. This chain connects TRBV28 to TRBJ2-5, with D possibly TRBD2 on 5 matching bases. This CDR3 has 14 residues. Germline CDR1 reads MDHEN; CDR2 reads SYDVKM. With 1 base removed from V and 1 base from J, the gap between germline ends came to 7 bases. As DNA, the CDR3 is TGTGCCAGCAGTTTATCCCTAGCCCAAGAGACCCAGTACTTC. This sequence encodes CASSLSLAQETQYF.

Only a few counts were recorded for this clonotype. This chain connects TRBV14 to TRBJ2-2, with D possibly matching TRBD2 (5 bases). The germline CDR1 and CDR2 sequences are SGHDN and FVKESK. V dropped 0 bases and J dropped 0 bases, with 11 bases sitting between them. This CDR3 region has 17 residues. The CDR3: CASSQDEGRANTGELFF. DNA of the CDR3: TGTGCCAGCAGCCAAGATGAGGGTCGCGCGAACACCGGGGAGCTGTTTTTT. Full variable domain (missing parts from reference TRBV14 and TRBJ2-2): EAGVTQFPSHSVIEKGQTVTLRCDPISGHDNLYWYRRVMGKEIKFLLHFVKESKQDESGMPNNRFLAERTGGTYSTLKVQPAELEDSGVYFCASSQDEGRANTGELFFGEGSRLTVL.

The chain combines TRBV3-1 with TRBJ2-7; 8 positions agree with TRBD1. Losses at the gene ends were 4 bases for V and 2 bases for J; bases not matched to a gene: 7. The CDR3 has 15 residues. The germline V gene has CDR1 LGHDT and CDR2 YNNKEL (reference sequence). The CDR3 sequence is CASSPTQGVTYEQYF. Written as DNA, the CDR3 is TGTGCCAGCAGCCCGACACAGGGGGTTACCTACGAGCAGTACTTC.

The chain employs TRBV25-1 and TRBJ2-6; 12 bases are shared with TRBD1. The J segment lost 4 bases and the V segment lost 8 bases, leaving 12 bases of the junction unmatched. Per germline, CDR1 MGHDK and CDR2 SYGVNS. This CDR3 comprises 18 residues. Here the CDR3 reads CASVGGGQGASGANVLTF. Written as DNA, the CDR3 is TGTGCCAGCGTAGGTGGGGGACAGGGGGCGTCCGGGGCCAACGTCCTGACTTTC.

V and J are TRBV6-1 and TRBJ2-6; D unclear. Trimming removed 2 bases from V and 4 bases from J, with 9 bases in between. This CDR3 comprises 15 residues. From germline, CDR1 is MNHNS and CDR2 SASEGT. The DNA of the CDR3 is TGTGCCAGCAGTGAATATCGGTCAGGGGCCAACGTCCTGACTTTC. The encoded protein is CASSEYRSGANVLTF.

The V gene is TRBV9, the J gene TRBJ2-1; perhaps D is TRBD1 or TRBD2 (5 bases each). Germline V gives CDR1 SGDLS, CDR2 YYNGEE. The CDR3 is 13 amino acids. Between the trimmed V and J ends, which lost 4 bases and 9 bases, there was a span of 14 bases. The CDR3 loop is CASSLPEGTEQFF. For the CDR3, the DNA is TGTGCCAGCAGCTTACCCGAGGGGACTGAGCAGTTCTTC.